This T cell receptor (beta chain) was recovered during a study of human T cells and chemical hapten exposure. Broader study findings: High-frequency TCRs, those above 1 in 1000, stayed the same after DPC sensitization.

Time point noted: healthy volunteer bleed at 6 weeks. It was from unfractionated whole blood that total RNA was extracted. V was trimmed by 0 bases and J by 8 bases, leaving 13 bases between them. Germline CDR1 and CDR2: WSHSY and SAAADI. The CDR3 extends over 14 amino acids. This clonotype was seen only a few times. The antigen is unknown. TCRdb re-called the RACE reads through MiXCR, storing one row per CDR3 protein. The table has under 45,000 distinct CDR3 sequences, less than 6% seen once. This receptor was identified in a human donor in good health. Some clones in this sample may be carry-over from other donors' samples. This sequence joins TRBV10-2 and TRBJ1-2; D not certain. Sequencing input: whole blood. The DNA of the CDR3 is TGCGCCAGCAGTGAGTCAGTAGGAGTGGGGGGCTACACCTTC. Translated: CASSESVGVGGYTF.